This T cell receptor (beta chain) was sequenced in a study of regulatory T cells in long-lasting Graves disease. Study-level points and caveats: Segments TRBV28, TRBJ1-2 and TRBJ2-5 showed preferential usage in persistent disease.

Building of the TCR beta libraries involved iRepertoire HTBI primers and Arm-PCR of CDR3 regions. TCRdb reanalysed the multiplex PCR reads using MiXCR and keeps one entry per CDR3 protein. Seen here are 350,000 to 550,000 distinct CDR3 sequences, roughly 15% observed once, and the top ten hold 20% to 25%. This CDR3 is 11 amino acids long. V was cut by 6 bases and J by 4 bases, with 9 bases left in between. Germline CDR1 is SQVTM and CDR2 is ANQGSEA. This clonotype was counted between two and nine times. The antigen remains undetermined. The time point denotes: newly diagnosed GD, antithyroid drugs for less than 3 months. RNA from PBMCs was the source of the TCR library. This sample also appeared in a second study, on T cells in Graves' hyperthyroidism and ophthalmopathy.

The chain joins TRBV29-1 to TRBJ1-1; D is perhaps TRBD1 (5 bases). The material sequenced was peripheral blood mononuclear cells (PBMCs), taken at new diagnosis, from a patient treated with antithyroid drugs. The TCR originated in a woman under 30 with Graves disease. The CDR3 region has the DNA TGCAGCGTCAGGGAGGGCACTGAAGCTTTCTTT. Encoded protein: CSVREGTEAFF.